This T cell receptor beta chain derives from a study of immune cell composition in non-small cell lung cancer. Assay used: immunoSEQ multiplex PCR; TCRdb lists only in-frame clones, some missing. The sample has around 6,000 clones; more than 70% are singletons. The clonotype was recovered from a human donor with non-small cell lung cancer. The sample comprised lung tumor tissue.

The CDR3 loop reads CASSLLSPGTGGNTEAFF. In nucleotides, the CDR3 is TGTGCCAGCTCACTACTCAGTCCCGGGACAGGGGGGAACACTGAAGCTTTCTTT. The chain carries TRBV18 and TRBJ1-1, with TRBD1 identical over 11 bases. The CDR3 covers 18 residues. Germline lookup yields CDR1 KGHSH and CDR2 LQKENI. Trimming at V came to 4 bases and at J to 1 base, leaving 11 bases not matched to a gene.